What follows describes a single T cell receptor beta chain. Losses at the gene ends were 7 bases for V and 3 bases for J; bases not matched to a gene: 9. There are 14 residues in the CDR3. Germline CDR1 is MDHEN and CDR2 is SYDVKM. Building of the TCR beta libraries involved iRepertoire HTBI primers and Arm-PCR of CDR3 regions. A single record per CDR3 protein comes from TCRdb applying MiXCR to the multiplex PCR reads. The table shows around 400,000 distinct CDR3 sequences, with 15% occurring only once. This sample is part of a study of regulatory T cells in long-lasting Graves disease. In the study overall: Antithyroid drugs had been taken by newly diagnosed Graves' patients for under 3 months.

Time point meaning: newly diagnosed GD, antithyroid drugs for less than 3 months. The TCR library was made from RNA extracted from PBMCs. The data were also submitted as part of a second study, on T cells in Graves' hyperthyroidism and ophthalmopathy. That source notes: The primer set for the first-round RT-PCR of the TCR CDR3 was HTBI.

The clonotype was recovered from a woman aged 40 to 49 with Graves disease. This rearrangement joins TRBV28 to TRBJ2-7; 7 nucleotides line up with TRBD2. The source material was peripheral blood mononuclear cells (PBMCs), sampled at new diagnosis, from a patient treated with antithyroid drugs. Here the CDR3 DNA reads TGTGCCAGCACCCCACTGACTAGCCTCTACGAGCAGTACTTC. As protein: CASTPLTSLYEQYF.